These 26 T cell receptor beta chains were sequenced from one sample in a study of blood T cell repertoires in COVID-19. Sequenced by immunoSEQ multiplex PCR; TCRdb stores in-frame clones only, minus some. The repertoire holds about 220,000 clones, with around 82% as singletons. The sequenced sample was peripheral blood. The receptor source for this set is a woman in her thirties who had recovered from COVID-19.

The CDR3 DNA is TGTGCCAGCAGTTCCCAGCGGCCCGGGCGGGAAAAACTGTTTTTT. Protein product: CASSSQRPGREKLFF. The chain combines TRBV7-2 with TRBJ1-4; no clear D. Looked up from germline, CDR1 is SGHTA and CDR2 is FQGNSA. Trimming left V 6 bases short and J 8 bases short, with 19 bases between. This CDR3 has 15 amino acids. The full variable domain, its missing parts supplied by reference TRBV7-2 and TRBJ1-4, is GAGVSQSPSNKVTEKGKDVELRCDPISGHTALYWYRQSLGQGLEFLIYFQGNSAPDKSGLPSDRFSAERTGGSVSTLTIQRTQQEDSAVYLCASSSQRPGREKLFFGSGTQLSVL.

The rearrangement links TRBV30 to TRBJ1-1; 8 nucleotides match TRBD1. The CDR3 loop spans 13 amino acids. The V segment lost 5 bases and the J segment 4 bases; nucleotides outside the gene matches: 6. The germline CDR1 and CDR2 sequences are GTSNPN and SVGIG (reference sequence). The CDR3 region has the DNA TGTGCCTGGGGACAGGGAATCGGCACTGAAGCTTTCTTT. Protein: CAWGQGIGTEAFF.

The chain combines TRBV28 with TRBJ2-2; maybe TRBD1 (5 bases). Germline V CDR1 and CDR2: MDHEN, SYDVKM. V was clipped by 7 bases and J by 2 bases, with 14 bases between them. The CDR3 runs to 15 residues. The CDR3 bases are TGTGCCAGCACCTGGGGCAGCCTAAACACCGGGGAGCTGTTTTTT. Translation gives CASTWGSLNTGELFF.

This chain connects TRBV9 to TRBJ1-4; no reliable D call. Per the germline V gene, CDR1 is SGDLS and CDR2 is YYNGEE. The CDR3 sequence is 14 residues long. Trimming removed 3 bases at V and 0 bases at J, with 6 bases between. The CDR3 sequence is CASSAGTTNEKLFF. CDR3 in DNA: TGTGCCAGCAGCGCGGGAACAACTAATGAAAAACTGTTTTTT. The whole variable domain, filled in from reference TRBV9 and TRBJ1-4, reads DSGVTQTPKHLITATGQRVTLRCSPRSGDLSVYWYQQSLDQGLQFLIQYYNGEERAKGNILERFSAQQFPDLHSELNLSSLELGDSALYFCASSAGTTNEKLFFGSGTQLSVL.

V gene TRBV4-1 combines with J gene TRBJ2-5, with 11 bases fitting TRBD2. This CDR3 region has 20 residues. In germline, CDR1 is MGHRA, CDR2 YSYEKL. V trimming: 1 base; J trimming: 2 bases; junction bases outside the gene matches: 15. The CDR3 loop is CASSQGVLAGGPRIQETQYF. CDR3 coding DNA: TGCGCCAGCAGCCAAGGGGTCTTAGCGGGAGGGCCACGGATTCAAGAGACCCAGTACTTC.

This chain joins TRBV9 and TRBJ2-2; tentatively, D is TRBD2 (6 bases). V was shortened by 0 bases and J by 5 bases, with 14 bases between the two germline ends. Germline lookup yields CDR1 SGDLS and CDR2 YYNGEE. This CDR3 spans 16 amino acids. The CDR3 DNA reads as TGTGCCAGCAGCGTAGCTTACGTTGCGGGGACCGGGGAGCTGTTTTTT. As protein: CASSVAYVAGTGELFF.

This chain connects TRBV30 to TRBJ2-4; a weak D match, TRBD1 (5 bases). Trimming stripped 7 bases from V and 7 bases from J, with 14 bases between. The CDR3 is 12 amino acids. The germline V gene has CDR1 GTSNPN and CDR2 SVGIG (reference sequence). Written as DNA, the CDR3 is TGTGCCTTCCCCGGACCAGGGAACATTCAGTACTTC. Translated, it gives CAFPGPGNIQYF.

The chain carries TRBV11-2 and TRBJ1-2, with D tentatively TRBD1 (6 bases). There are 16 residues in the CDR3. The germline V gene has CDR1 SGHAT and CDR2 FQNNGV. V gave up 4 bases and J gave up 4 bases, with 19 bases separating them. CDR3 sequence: CASSSRGQSLSYGYTF. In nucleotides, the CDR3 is TGTGCCAGCAGCTCCCGCGGACAGAGTCTGTCCTATGGCTACACCTTC. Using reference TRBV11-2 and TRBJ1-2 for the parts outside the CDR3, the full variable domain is EAGVAQSPRYKIIEKRQSVAFWCNPISGHATLYWYQQILGQGPKLLIQFQNNGVVDDSQLPKDRFSAERLKGVDSTLKIQPAKLEDSAVYLCASSSRGQSLSYGYTFGSGTRLTVV.

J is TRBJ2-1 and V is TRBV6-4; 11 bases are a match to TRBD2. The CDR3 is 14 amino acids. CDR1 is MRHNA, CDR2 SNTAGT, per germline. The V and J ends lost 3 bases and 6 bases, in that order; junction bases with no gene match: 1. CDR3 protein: CASSEGTSGNEQFF. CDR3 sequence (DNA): TGTGCCAGCAGTGAAGGGACTAGCGGCAATGAGCAGTTCTTC.

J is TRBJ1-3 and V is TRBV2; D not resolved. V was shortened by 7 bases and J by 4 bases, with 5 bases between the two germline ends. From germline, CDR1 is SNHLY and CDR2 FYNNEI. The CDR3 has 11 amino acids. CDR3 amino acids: CASTSGNTIYF. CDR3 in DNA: TGTGCCAGCACAAGCGGAAACACCATATATTTT. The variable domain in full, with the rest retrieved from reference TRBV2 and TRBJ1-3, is EPEVTQTPSHQVTQMGQEVILRCVPISNHLYFYWYRQILGQKVEFLVSFYNNEISEKSEIFDDQFSVERPDGSNFTLKIRSTKLEDSAMYFCASTSGNTIYFGEGSWLTVV.

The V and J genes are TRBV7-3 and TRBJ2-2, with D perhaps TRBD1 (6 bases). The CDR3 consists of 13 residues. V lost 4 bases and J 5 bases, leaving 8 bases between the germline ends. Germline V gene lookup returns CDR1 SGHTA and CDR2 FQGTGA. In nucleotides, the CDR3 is TGTGCCAGCAGCTCGGACAGAACCGGGGAGCTGTTTTTT. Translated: CASSSDRTGELFF.

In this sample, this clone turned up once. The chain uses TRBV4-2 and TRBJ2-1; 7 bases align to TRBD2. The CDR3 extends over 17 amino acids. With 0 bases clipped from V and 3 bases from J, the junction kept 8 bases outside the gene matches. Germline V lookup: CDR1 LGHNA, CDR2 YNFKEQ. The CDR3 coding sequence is TGTGCCAGCAGCCAAGAGTGGGGAGCGGGGAGCTACAATGAGCAGTTCTTC. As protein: CASSQEWGAGSYNEQFF.

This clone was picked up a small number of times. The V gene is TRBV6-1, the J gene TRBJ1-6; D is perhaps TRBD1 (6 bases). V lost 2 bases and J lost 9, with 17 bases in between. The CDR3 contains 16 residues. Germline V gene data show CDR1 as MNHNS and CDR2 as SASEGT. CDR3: CASSENYRDTGSPLHF. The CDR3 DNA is TGTGCCAGCAGTGAAAATTACCGGGACACGGGTTCACCCCTCCACTTT.

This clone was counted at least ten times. This chain's CDR3 is CASSPVASGSYEQYF. As DNA, the CDR3 is TGCGCCAGCAGCCCGGTAGCTAGCGGCTCCTACGAGCAGTACTTC. The chain has TRBV5-1 and TRBJ2-7, with 7 bases identical to TRBD2. The V gene's germline CDR1 is SGHRS and CDR2 YFSETQ. V gave up 4 bases and J gave up 0 bases; unmatched junction bases: 7. The CDR3 sequence is 15 residues long.

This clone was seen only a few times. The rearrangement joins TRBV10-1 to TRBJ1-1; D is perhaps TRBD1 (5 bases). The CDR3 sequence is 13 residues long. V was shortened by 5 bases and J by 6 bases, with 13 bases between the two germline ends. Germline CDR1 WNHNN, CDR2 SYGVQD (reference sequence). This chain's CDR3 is CASSRVQGSEAFF. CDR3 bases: TGCGCCAGCAGTAGGGTTCAGGGTTCTGAAGCTTTCTTT.

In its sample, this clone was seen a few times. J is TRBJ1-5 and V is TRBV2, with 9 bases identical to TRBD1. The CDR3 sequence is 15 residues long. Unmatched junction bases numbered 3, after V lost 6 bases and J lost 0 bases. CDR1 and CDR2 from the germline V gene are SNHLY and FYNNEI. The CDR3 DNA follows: TGTGCCAGCAGCACAGGGGGCGATAGCAATCAGCCCCAGCATTTT. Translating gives CASSTGGDSNQPQHF.

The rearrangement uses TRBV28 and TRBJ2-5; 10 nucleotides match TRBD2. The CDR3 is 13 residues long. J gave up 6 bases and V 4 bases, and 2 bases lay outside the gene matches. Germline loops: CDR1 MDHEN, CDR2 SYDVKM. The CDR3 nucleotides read TGTGCCAGCAGTTCTAGCGGGAGACAGACCCAGTACTTC. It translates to CASSSSGRQTQYF.

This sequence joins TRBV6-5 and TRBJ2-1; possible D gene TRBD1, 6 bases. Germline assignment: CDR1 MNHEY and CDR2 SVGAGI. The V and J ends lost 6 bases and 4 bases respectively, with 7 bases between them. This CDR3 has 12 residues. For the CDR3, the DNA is TGTGCCAGCAGGGACAGATACAATGAGCAGTTCTTC. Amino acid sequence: CASRDRYNEQFF.

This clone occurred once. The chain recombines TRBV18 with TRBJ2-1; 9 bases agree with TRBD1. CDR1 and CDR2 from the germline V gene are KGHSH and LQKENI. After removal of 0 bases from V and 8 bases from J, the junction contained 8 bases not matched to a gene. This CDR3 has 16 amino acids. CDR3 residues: CASSPPRTGEGYEQFF. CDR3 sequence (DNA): TGTGCCAGCTCACCACCTAGGACAGGGGAAGGATATGAGCAGTTCTTC.

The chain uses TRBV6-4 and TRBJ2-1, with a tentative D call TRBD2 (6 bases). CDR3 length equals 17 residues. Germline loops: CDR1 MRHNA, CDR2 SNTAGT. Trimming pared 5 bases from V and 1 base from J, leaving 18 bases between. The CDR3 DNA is TGTGCCAGCAGTCCAGCGGGCGGACTCTCTTCCTACAATGAGCAGTTCTTC. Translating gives CASSPAGGLSSYNEQFF.

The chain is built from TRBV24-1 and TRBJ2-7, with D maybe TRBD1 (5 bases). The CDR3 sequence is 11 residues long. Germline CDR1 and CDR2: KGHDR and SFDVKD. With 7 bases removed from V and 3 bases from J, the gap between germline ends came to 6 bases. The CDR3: CATSDSYEQYF. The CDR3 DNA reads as TGTGCCACCAGCGACAGCTACGAGCAGTACTTC.

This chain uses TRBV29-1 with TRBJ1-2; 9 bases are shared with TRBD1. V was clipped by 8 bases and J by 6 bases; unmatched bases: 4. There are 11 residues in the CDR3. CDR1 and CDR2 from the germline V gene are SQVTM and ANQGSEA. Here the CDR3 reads CSPGQGNGYTF. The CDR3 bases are TGCAGCCCGGGACAGGGCAATGGCTACACCTTC.

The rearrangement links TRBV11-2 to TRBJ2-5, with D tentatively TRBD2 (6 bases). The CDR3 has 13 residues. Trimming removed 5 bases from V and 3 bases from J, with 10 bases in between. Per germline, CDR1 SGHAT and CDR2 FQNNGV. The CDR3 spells CASSIGGEETQYF. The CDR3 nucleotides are TGTGCCAGCAGCATCGGCGGGGAAGAGACCCAGTACTTC.

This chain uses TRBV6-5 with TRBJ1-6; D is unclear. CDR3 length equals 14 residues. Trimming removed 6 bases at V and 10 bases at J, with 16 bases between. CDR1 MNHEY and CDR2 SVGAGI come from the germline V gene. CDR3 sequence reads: CASRPGPGESPLHF. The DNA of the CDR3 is TGTGCCAGCAGGCCGGGCCCTGGGGAGTCACCCCTCCACTTT.

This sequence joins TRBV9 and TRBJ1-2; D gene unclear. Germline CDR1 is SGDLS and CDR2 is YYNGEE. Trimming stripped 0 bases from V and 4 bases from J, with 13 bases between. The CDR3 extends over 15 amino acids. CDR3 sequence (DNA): TGTGCCAGCAGCGTAGACGGGAACAGTATCTATGGCTACACCTTC. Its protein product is CASSVDGNSIYGYTF.

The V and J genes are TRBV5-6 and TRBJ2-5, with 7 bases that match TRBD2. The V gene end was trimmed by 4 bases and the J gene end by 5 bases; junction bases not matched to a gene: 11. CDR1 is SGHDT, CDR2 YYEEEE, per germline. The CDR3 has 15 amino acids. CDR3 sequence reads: CASSLEGAGVETQYF. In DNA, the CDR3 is TGTGCCAGCAGCCTAGAAGGGGCGGGAGTGGAGACCCAGTACTTC.